A single sample is the source of the 17 T cell receptor beta chains below, sequenced in a study of cytomegalovirus exposure and HLA in healthy donors. Primers: 60 Vbeta forward and 13 Jbeta reverse. This table comes from immunoSEQ multiplex PCR, and its TCRdb copy is limited to in-frame clones, with some not included. Here the sample spans 120,000 or so clones, more than 60% being singletons. Input material: PBMCs. The receptors stem from a woman aged 45-65 years in good health and CMV-seropositive.

The genes are TRBV5-1 and TRBJ2-7; D is uncertain. This CDR3 has 14 residues. Germline assignment: CDR1 SGHRS and CDR2 YFSETQ. Trimming left V 2 bases short and J 0 bases short, with 9 bases between. DNA of the CDR3: TGCGCCAGCAGCTTTCAGGCGTCCTCCTACGAGCAGTACTTC. Its protein product is CASSFQASSYEQYF.

This clone was counted a few times. Here the CDR3 DNA reads TGCGCCAGCAGCTTGTATCTGACTAGCGGGGTTCAAGATACGCAGTATTTT. It encodes CASSLYLTSGVQDTQYF. The chain recombines TRBV5-1 with TRBJ2-3; 11 bases map to TRBD2. Germline CDR1 and CDR2: SGHRS and YFSETQ. V was pared by 1 base and J by 5 bases, with 9 bases of the junction left unmatched. The CDR3 runs 17 residues.

In this sample, this clone turned up a few times. The V and J genes are TRBV11-3 and TRBJ1-1; D call uncertain. The V end lost 1 base, the J end lost 6 bases, and 6 bases lay between the germline ends. Per germline, CDR1 SGHNT and CDR2 YENEEA. The CDR3 loop spans 12 amino acids. CDR3 sequence reads: CASSLVDSEAFF. CDR3 nucleotides: TGTGCCAGCAGCTTAGTCGACTCTGAAGCTTTCTTT.

This clone was observed a single time. The CDR3 DNA reads TGCAGCGTATCCAGGTTGTACAATGAGCAGTTCTTC. Protein sequence: CSVSRLYNEQFF. The V gene is TRBV29-1, the J gene TRBJ2-1, with D hard to call. The V end lost 6 bases, the J end lost 4 bases, and 10 bases lay between the germline ends. This CDR3 has 12 amino acids. Germline loops: CDR1 SQVTM, CDR2 ANQGSEA.

The J gene is TRBJ1-1, the V gene TRBV4-3, with D hard to call. Trimming took 0 bases from V and 2 from J, leaving 13 bases between them. Per germline, CDR1 LGHNA and CDR2 YSLEER. The CDR3 is made up of 16 amino acids. The CDR3 loop reads CASSQDRGQLNTEAFF. DNA for the CDR3: TGCGCCAGCAGCCAAGATAGAGGGCAGCTAAACACTGAAGCTTTCTTT.

The chain employs TRBV30 and TRBJ2-2; 8 bases map to TRBD2. J was trimmed by 6 bases and V by 8 bases; bases with no gene match: 20. Germline values: CDR1 GTSNPN, CDR2 SVGIG (reference sequence). This CDR3 has 17 residues. CDR3 bases: TGTGCCCAACGGGGCGGGTCAGGGACTAGGATTTCCGGGGAGCTGTTTTTT. Amino acids: CAQRGGSGTRISGELFF.

The J gene is TRBJ2-1, the V gene TRBV29-1; possible D gene TRBD2, 5 bases. Germline lookup yields CDR1 SQVTM and CDR2 ANQGSEA. The V end lost 0 bases, the J end lost 3 bases, and 6 bases lay between the germline ends. The CDR3 length is 13 residues. The CDR3 sequence is CSVEEGSYNEQFF. In DNA form, the CDR3 reads TGCAGCGTTGAAGAGGGGAGCTACAATGAGCAGTTCTTC.

The rearrangement joins TRBV4-3 to TRBJ2-5, with a possible D match to TRBD1 (7 bases). This CDR3 comprises 17 residues. Trimming cost V 0 bases and J 5 bases, with 19 bases left between them. Germline V gene sequence: CDR1 LGHNA, CDR2 YSLEER. CDR3 loop: CASSQDRRGRMWETQYF. DNA for the CDR3: TGCGCCAGCAGCCAAGACAGGAGGGGGCGCATGTGGGAGACCCAGTACTTC.

V and J are TRBV5-1 and TRBJ2-7; 7 positions agree with TRBD2. With 0 bases clipped from V and 1 base from J, the junction kept 1 base outside the gene matches. The CDR3 is 14 amino acids. Germline V gene data show CDR1 as SGHRS and CDR2 as YFSETQ. The CDR3 DNA reads TGCGCCAGCAGCTTGGGGCGGGGGTCCTACGAGCAGTACTTC. Translation: CASSLGRGSYEQYF.

The rearrangement joins TRBV10-2 to TRBJ2-7; TRBD1 matches 7 bases. From germline, CDR1 is WSHSY and CDR2 SAAADI. The CDR3 runs to 14 residues. J was trimmed by 4 bases and V by 11 bases; bases with no gene match: 14. The CDR3 DNA reads TGCGCCGGTAAGGGCCAGGGGGTCATTTACGAGCAGTACTTC. Translation gives CAGKGQGVIYEQYF.

The chain couples TRBV19 to TRBJ1-2, with TRBD1 matching over 9 bases. CDR3 size: 12 residues. Germline V lookup: CDR1 LNHDA, CDR2 SQIVND (reference sequence). The V gene end was trimmed by 9 bases and the J gene end by 7 bases; junction bases not matched to a gene: 6. Here the CDR3 DNA reads TGTGCCAGCTTGGACAGGGGAGTTGGCTACACCTTC. Protein: CASLDRGVGYTF.

The chain is built from TRBV13 and TRBJ1-2; a possible D gene is TRBD1 (6 bases). The CDR3 sequence is 14 residues long. Between the trimmed V and J ends, which lost 2 bases and 6 bases, there was a span of 13 bases. Per the germline V gene, CDR1 is PRHDT and CDR2 is FYEKMQ (reference sequence). The CDR3 protein is CASSLRKGGDGYTF. CDR3 bases: TGTGCCAGCAGCTTAAGGAAGGGGGGGGATGGCTACACCTTC. The full variable domain, completed using reference TRBV13 and TRBJ1-2, is AAGVIQSPRHLIKEKRETATLKCYPIPRHDTVYWYQQGPGQDPQFLISFYEKMQSDKGSIPDRFSAQQFSDYHSELNMSSLELGDSALYFCASSLRKGGDGYTFGSGTRLTVV.

The CDR3 loop is CASSFGTSGTYEQYF. DNA for the CDR3: TGCGCCAGCAGCTTCGGGACTAGCGGGACCTACGAGCAGTACTTC. The chain has TRBV5-1 and TRBJ2-7; the match to TRBD2 covers 13 bases. The CDR3 runs 15 residues. V lost 2 bases to trimming and J lost 2 bases; unmatched junction nucleotides: 1. Germline V gene sequence: CDR1 SGHRS, CDR2 YFSETQ.

This clone appeared once. The chain employs TRBV7-2 and TRBJ2-1, with D maybe TRBD2 (5 bases). This CDR3 has 15 residues. Germline CDR1 is SGHTA and CDR2 is FQGNSA. V lost 3 bases to trimming and J lost 0 bases, with 9 bases between them. CDR3 DNA sequence: TGTGCCAGCAGCTTCGGGGTGACCTCCTACAATGAGCAGTTCTTC. Amino acids: CASSFGVTSYNEQFF.

As concerns this clone: Sequence at one end of the junction differs from germline and may be a read error. The chain employs TRBV29-1 and TRBJ2-2; maybe TRBD2 (6 bases). The CDR3 contains 12 residues. CDR1 and CDR2 from the germline V gene are SQVTM and ANQGSEA. As DNA, the CDR3 is TGCAGCGTTGTCGGGAACACCGGGGGGCTGTTTTTT. Its protein product is CSVVGNTGGLFF.

This clone occurred a few times. This chain uses TRBV7-9 with TRBJ2-7; D is perhaps TRBD1 (5 bases). The V end lost 8 bases, the J end lost 1 base, and 18 bases lay between the germline ends. Looked up from germline, CDR1 is SEHNR and CDR2 is FQNEAQ (reference sequence). The CDR3 has 15 residues. The CDR3 DNA is TGTGCCAGCGGGCCCGGCAGGGCCTCATCCTACGAGCAGTACTTC. Its translation: CASGPGRASSYEQYF.

This sequence joins TRBV4-3 and TRBJ1-2, with TRBD1 as a possible D gene (5 bases). The germline V and J ends were trimmed by 3 bases and 1 base, with 9 bases remaining between them. This CDR3 is built from 14 residues. Germline V gene data show CDR1 as LGHNA and CDR2 as YSLEER. DNA for the CDR3: TGCGCCAGCAGCCAGGTAGACAGTAACTATGGCTACACCTTC. Encoded protein: CASSQVDSNYGYTF.